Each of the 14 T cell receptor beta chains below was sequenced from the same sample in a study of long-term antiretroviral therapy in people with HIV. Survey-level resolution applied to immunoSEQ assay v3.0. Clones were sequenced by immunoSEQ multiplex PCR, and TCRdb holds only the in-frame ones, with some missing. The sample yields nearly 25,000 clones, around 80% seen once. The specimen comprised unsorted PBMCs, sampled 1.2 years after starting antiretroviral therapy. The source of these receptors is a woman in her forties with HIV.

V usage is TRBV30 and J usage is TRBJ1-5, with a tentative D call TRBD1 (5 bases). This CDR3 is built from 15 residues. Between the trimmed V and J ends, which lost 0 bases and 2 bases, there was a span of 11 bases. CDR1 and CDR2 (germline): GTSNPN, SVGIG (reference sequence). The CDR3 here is CAWSVRGNRNQPQHF. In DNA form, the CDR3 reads TGTGCCTGGAGTGTACGGGGGAATCGCAATCAGCCCCAGCATTTT. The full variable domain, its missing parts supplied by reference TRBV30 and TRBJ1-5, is SQTIHQWPATLVQPVGSPLSLECTVEGTSNPNLYWYRQAAGRGLQLLFYSVGIGQISSEVPQNLSASRPQDRQFILSSKKLLLSDSGFYLCAWSVRGNRNQPQHFGDGTRLSIL.

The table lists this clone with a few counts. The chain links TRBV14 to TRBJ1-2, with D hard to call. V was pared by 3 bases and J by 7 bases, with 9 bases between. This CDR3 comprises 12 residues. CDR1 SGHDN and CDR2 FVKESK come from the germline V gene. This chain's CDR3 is CASSQTGSGYTF. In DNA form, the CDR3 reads TGTGCCAGCAGCCAGACCGGGTCTGGCTACACCTTC.

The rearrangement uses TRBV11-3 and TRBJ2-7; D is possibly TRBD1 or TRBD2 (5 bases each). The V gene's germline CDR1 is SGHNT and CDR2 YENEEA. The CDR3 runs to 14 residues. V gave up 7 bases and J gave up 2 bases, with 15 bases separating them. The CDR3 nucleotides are TGTGCCAGCACCCCGAGGGACGGAACCTACGAGCAGTACTTC. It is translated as CASTPRDGTYEQYF. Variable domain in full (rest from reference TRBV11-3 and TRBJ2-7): EAGVVQSPRYKIIEKKQPVAFWCNPISGHNTLYWYLQNLGQGPELLIRYENEEAVDDSQLPKDRFSAERLKGVDSTLKIQPAELGDSAVYLCASTPRDGTYEQYFGPGTRLTVT.

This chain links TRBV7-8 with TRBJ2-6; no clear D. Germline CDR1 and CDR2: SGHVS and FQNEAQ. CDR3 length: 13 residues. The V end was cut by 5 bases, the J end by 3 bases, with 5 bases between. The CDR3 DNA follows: TGTGCCAGCAGCACAAATGGGGCCAACGTCCTGACTTTC. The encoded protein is CASSTNGANVLTF. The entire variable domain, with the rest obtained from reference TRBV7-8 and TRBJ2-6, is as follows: GAGVSQSPRYKVAKRGQDVALRCDPISGHVSLFWYQQALGQGPEFLTYFQNEAQLDKSGLPSDRFFAERPEGSVSTLKIQRTQQEDSAVYLCASSTNGANVLTFGAGSRLTVL.

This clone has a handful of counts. This chain's CDR3 is CASSREGGYGYTF. The DNA of the CDR3 is TGTGCCAGCAGCCGGGAGGGGGGCTATGGCTACACCTTC. The chain recombines TRBV7-2 with TRBJ1-2; D perhaps matches TRBD1 (6 bases). V lost 5 bases and J 4 bases, leaving 11 bases between the germline ends. This CDR3 region has 13 residues. Germline V gene sequence: CDR1 SGHTA, CDR2 FQGNSA.

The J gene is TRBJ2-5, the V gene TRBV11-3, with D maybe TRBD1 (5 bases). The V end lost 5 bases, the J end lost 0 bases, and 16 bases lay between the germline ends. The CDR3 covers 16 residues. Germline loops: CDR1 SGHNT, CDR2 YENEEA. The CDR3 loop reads CASSIPTAGNQETQYF. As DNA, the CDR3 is TGTGCCAGCAGCATACCCACAGCAGGGAACCAAGAGACCCAGTACTTC.

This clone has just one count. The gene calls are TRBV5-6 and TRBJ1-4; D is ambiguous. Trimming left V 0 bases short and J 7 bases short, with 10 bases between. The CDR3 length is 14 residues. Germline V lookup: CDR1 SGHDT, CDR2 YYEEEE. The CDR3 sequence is CASSLVSLGEKLFF. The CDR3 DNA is TGTGCCAGCAGCTTGGTTTCATTAGGTGAAAAACTGTTTTTT.

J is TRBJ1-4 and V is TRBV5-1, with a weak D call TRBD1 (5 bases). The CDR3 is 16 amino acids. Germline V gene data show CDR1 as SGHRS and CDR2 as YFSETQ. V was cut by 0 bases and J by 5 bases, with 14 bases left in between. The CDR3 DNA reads TGCGCCAGCAGCTTGGAGCAGGGAGCCGGGAATGAAAAACTGTTTTTT. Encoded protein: CASSLEQGAGNEKLFF.

The CDR3 DNA reads as TGTGCCAGCATAGGGGGGACTGCCGGCACGCAGTATTTT. Translated, it gives CASIGGTAGTQYF. The V gene is TRBV2, the J gene TRBJ2-3; D may be TRBD1 or TRBD2 (6 bases each). The germline V gene has CDR1 SNHLY and CDR2 FYNNEI. V was pared by 7 bases and J by 9 bases, with 17 bases between. This CDR3 contains 13 residues.

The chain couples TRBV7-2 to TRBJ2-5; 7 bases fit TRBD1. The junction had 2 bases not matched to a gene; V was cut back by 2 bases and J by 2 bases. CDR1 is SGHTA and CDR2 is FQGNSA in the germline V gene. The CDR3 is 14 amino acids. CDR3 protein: CASSLRGPQETQYF. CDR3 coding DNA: TGTGCCAGCAGCTTAAGGGGGCCGCAAGAGACCCAGTACTTC.

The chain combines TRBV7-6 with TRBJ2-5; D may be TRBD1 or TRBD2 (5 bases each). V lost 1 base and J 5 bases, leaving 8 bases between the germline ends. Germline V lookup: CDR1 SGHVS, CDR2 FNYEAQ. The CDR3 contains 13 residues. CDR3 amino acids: CASSLERDETQYF. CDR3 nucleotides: TGTGCCAGCAGCTTAGAAAGGGACGAGACCCAGTACTTC.

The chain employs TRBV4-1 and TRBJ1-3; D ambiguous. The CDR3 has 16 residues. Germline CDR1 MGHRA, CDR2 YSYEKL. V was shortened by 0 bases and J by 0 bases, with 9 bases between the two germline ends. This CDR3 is CASSQEGQPSGNTIYF. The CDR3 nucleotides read TGCGCCAGCAGCCAAGAAGGGCAGCCCTCTGGAAACACCATATATTTT.

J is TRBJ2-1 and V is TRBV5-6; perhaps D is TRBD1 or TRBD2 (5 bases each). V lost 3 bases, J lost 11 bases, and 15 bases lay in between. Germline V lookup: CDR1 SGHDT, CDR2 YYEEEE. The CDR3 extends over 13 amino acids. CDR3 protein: CASSWDAEGKQFF. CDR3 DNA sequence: TGTGCCAGCAGCTGGGACGCCGAGGGGAAGCAGTTCTTC.

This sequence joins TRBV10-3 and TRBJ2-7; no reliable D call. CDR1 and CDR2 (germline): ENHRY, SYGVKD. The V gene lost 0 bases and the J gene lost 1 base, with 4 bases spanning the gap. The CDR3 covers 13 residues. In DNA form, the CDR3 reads TGTGCCATCAGTGAGTCAAGATCCTACGAGCAGTACTTC. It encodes CAISESRSYEQYF.